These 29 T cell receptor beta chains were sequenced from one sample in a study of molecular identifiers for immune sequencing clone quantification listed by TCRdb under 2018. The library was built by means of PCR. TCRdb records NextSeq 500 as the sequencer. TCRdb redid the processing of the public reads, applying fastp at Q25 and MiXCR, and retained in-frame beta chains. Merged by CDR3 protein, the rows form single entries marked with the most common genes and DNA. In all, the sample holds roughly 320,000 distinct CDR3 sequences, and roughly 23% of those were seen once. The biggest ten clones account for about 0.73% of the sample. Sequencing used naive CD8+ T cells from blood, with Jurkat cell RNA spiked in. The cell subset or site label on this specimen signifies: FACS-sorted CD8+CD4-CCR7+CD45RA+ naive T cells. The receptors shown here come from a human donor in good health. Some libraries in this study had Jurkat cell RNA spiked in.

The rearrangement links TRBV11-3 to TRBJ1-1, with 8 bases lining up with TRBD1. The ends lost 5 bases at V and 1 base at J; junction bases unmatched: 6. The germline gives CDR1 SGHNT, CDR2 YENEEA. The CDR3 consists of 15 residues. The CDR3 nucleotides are TGTGCCAGCAGCCCGAAGACAGGGGCGAACACTGAAGCTTTCTTT. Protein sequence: CASSPKTGANTEAFF.

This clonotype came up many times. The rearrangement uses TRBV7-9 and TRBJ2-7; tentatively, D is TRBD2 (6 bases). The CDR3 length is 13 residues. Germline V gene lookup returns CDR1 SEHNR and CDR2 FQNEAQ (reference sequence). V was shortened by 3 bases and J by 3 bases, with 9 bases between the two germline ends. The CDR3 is CASSFSGYYEQYF. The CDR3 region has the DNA TGTGCCAGCAGCTTTAGCGGCTACTACGAGCAGTACTTC.

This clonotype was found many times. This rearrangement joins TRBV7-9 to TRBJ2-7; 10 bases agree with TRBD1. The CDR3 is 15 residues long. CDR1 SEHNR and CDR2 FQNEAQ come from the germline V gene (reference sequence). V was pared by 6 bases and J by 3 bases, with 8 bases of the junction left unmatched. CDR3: CASRAAGQGFYEQYF. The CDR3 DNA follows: TGTGCCAGCAGGGCCGCGGGACAGGGGTTCTACGAGCAGTACTTC.

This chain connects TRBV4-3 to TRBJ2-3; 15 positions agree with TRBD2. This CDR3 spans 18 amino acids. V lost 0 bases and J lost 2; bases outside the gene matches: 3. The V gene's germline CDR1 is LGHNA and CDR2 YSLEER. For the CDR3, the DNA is TGCGCCAGCAGCCAAGAGGGACTAGCGGGGGGATACACAGATACGCAGTATTTT. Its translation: CASSQEGLAGGYTDTQYF.

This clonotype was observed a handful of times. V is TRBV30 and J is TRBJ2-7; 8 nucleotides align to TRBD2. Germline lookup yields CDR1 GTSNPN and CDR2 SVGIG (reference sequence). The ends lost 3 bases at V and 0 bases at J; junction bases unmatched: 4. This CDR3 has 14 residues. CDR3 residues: CAWSRSGVSYEQYF. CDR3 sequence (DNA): TGTGCCTGGAGCCGTAGCGGGGTCTCCTACGAGCAGTACTTC.

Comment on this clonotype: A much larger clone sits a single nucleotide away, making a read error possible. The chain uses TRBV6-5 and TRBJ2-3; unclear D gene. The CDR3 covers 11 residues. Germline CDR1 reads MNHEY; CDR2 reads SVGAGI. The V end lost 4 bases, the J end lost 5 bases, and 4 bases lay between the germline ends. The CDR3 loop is CASSCRDTQYF. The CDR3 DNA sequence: TGTGCCAGCAGTTGTCGAGATACGCAGTATTTT.

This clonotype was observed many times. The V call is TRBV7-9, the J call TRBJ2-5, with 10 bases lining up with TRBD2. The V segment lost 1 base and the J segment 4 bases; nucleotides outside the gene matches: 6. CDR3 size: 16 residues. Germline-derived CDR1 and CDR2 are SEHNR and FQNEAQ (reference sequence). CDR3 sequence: CASSLGTSSGRETQYF. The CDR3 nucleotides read TGTGCCAGCAGCTTAGGTACATCTAGCGGGAGAGAGACCCAGTACTTC. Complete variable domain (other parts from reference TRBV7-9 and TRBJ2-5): DTGVSQNPRHKITKRGQNVTFRCDPISEHNRLYWYRQTLGQGPEFLTYFQNEAQLEKSRLLSDRFSAERPKGSFSTLEIQRTEQGDSAMYLCASSLGTSSGRETQYFGPGTRLLVL.

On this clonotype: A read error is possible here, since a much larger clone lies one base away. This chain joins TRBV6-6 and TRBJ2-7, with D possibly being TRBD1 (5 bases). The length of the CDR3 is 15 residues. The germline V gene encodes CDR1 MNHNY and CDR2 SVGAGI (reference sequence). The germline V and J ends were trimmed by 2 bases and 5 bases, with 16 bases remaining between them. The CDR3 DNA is TGTGCCAGCAGTTACCTGTCAGGGCGGAACGACGAGCAGTACTTC. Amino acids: CASSYLSGRNDEQYF.

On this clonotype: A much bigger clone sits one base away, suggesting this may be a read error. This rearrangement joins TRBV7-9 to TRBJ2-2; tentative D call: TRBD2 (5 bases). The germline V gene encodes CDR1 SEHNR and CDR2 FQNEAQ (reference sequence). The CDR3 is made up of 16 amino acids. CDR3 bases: TGTGCCAGCAGCTTAGTTGGTTCTGCCCCAACCGGGGAGCTGCTTTTT. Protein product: CASSLVGSAPTGELLF.

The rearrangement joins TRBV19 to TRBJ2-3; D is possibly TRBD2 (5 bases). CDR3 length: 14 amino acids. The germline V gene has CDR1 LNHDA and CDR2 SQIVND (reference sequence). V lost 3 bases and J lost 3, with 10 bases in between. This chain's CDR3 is CASSIRGRTDTQYF. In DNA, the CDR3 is TGTGCCAGTAGTATCCGGGGTCGGACAGATACGCAGTATTTT.

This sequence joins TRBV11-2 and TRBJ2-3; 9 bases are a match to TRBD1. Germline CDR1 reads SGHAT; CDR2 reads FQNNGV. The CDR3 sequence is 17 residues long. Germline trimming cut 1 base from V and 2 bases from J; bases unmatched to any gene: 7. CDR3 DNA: TGTGCCAGCAGCTTAGTAAGAGGACAGGGGAACACAGATACGCAGTATTTT. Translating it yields CASSLVRGQGNTDTQYF.

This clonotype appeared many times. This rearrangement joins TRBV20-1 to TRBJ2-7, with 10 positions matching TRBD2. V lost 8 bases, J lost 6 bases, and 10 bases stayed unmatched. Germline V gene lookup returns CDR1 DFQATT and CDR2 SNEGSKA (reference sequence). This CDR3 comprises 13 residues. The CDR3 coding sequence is TGCAGTTTCGGGCTAGCGGGAGTAAGCGAGCAGTACTTC. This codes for CSFGLAGVSEQYF.

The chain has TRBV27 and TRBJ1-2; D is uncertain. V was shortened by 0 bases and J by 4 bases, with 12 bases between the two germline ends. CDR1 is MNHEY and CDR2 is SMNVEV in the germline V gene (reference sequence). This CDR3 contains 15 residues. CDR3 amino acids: CASSLSGSTRYGYTF. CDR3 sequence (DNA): TGTGCCAGCAGTTTATCTGGCAGCACCCGCTATGGCTACACCTTC.

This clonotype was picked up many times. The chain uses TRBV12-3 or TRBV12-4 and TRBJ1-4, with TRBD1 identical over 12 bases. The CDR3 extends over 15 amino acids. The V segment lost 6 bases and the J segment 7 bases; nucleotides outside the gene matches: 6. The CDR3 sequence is CASRGTGGFSEKLFF. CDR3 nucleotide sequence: TGTGCCAGCAGAGGGACAGGGGGCTTTAGTGAAAAACTGTTTTTT.

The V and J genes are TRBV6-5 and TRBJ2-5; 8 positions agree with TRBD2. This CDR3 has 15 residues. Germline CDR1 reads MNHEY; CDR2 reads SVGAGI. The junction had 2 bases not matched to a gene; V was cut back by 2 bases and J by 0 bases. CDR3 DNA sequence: TGTGCCAGCAGTTACGGCGGGGGGTACCAAGAGACCCAGTACTTC. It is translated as CASSYGGGYQETQYF.

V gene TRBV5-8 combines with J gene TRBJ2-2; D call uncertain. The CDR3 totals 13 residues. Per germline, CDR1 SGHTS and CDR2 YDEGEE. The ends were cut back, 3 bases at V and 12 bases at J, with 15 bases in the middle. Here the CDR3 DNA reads TGTGCCAGCAGCTCGGACGGTGTCAGGAAGCTGTTTTTT. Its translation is CASSSDGVRKLFF. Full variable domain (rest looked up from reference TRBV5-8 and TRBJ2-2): EAGVTQSPTHLIKTRGQQATLRCSPISGHTSVYWYQQALGLGLQFLLWYDEGEERNRGNFPPRFSGRQFPNYSSELNVNALELEDSALYLCASSSDGVRKLFFGEGSRLTVL.

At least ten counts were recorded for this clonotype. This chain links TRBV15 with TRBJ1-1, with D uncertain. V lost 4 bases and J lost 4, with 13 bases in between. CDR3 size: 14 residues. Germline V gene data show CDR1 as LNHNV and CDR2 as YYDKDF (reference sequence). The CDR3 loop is CATSIGGRSTEAFF. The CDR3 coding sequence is TGTGCCACCAGCATCGGTGGTCGGAGCACTGAAGCTTTCTTT. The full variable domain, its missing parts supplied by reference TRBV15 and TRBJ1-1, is DAMVIQNPRYQVTQFGKPVTLSCSQTLNHNVMYWYQQKSSQAPKLLFHYYDKDFNNEADTPDNFQSRRPNTSFCFLDIRSPGLGDTAMYLCATSIGGRSTEAFFGQGTRLTVV.

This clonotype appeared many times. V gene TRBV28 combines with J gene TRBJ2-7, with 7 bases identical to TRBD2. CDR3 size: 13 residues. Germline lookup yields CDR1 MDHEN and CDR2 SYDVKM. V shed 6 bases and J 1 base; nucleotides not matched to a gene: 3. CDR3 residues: CASSPGGSYEQYF. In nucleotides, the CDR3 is TGTGCCAGCAGCCCGGGGGGTTCCTACGAGCAGTACTTC.

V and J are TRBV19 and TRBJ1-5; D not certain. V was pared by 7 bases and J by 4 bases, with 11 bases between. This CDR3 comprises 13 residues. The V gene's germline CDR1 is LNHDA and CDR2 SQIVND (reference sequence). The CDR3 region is CASTLQENQPQHF. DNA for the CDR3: TGTGCCAGTACACTTCAGGAAAATCAGCCCCAGCATTTT.

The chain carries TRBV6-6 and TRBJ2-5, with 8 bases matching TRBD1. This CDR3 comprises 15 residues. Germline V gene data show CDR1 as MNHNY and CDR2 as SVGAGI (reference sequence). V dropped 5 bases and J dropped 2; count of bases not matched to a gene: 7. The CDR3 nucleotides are TGTGCCAGCAGTATCTTAGACAGGGGTCAAGAGACCCAGTACTTC. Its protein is CASSILDRGQETQYF.

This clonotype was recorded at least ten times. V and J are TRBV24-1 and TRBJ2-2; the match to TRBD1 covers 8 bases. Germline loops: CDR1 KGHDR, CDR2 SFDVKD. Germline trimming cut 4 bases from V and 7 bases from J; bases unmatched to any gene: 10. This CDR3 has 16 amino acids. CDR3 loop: CATSDRGQGVNGELFF. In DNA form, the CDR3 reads TGTGCCACCAGTGACCGCGGACAGGGCGTTAACGGGGAGCTGTTTTTT.

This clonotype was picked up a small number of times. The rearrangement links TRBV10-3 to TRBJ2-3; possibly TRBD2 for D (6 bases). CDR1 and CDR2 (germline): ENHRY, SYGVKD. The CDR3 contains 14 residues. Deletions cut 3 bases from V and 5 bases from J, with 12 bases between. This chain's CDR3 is CAISDPASEDTQYF. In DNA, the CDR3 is TGTGCCATCAGTGACCCCGCTAGCGAAGATACGCAGTATTTT.

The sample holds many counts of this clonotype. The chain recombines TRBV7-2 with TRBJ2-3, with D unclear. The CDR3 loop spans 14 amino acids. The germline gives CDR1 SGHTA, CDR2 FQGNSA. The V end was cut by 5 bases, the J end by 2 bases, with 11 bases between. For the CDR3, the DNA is TGTGCCAGCAGCCCCCCGGCGCACACAGATACGCAGTATTTT. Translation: CASSPPAHTDTQYF.

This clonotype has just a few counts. The DNA of the CDR3 is TGTGCCACCAGCAGCGAAAATCGGGGTAAAAACATTCAGTACTTC. Translating gives CATSSENRGKNIQYF. The rearrangement links TRBV15 to TRBJ2-4, with D perhaps matching TRBD2 (5 bases). This CDR3 spans 15 amino acids. Deletions cut 3 bases from V and 4 bases from J, with 13 bases between. The germline gives CDR1 LNHNV, CDR2 YYDKDF (reference sequence).

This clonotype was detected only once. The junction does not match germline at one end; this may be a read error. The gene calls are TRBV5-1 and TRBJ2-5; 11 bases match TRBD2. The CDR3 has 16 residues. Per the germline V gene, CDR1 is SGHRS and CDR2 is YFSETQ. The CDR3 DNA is TGCGCCAGCCGCTTGGGGGGACTAGCGGTCCGAGAGACCCAGTACTTC. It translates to CASRLGGLAVRETQYF.

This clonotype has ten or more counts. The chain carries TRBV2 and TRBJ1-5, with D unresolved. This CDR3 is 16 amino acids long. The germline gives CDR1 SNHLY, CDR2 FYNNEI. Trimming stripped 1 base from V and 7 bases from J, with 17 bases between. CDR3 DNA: TGTGCCAGCAGTGAAGAGGCCAGCCCCATAGGGCAGCCCCAGCATTTT. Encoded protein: CASSEEASPIGQPQHF.

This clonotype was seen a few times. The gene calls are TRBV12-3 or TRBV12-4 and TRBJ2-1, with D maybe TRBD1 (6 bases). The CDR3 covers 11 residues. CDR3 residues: CGTGIVNEQFF. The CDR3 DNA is TGTGGAACAGGGATTGTGAATGAGCAGTTCTTC.

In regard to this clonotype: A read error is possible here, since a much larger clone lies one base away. The CDR3 region has the DNA TGTGCCAGCAGCCCGAATAACAGCCCCTACGAGCAGTACTTC. This codes for CASSPNNSPYEQYF. The V and J genes are TRBV5-8 and TRBJ2-7, with D unclear. CDR3 length equals 14 residues. Between the trimmed V and J ends, which lost 4 bases and 2 bases, there was a span of 13 bases. CDR1 and CDR2 from the germline V gene are SGHTS and YDEGEE.

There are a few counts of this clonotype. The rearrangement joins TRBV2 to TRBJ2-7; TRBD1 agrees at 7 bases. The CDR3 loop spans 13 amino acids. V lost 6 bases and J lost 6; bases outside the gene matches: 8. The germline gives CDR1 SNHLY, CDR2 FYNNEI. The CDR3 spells CASRSGTALEQYF. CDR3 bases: TGTGCCAGCAGATCCGGGACAGCCCTCGAGCAGTACTTC. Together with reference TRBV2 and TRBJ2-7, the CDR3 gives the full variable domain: EPEVTQTPSHQVTQMGQEVILRCVPISNHLYFYWYRQILGQKVEFLVSFYNNEISEKSEIFDDQFSVERPDGSNFTLKIRSTKLEDSAMYFCASRSGTALEQYFGPGTRLTVT.